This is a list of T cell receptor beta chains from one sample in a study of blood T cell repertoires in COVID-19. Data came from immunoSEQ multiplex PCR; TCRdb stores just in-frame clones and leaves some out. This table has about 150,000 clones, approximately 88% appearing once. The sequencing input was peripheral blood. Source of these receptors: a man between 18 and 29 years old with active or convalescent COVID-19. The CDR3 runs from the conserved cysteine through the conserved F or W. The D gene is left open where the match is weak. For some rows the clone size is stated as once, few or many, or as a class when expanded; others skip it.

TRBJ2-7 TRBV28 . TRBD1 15 TGTGCCAGCAGTCCTCTCCGGGACAGGGTTTACGAGCAGTACTTC CASSPLRDRVYEQYF
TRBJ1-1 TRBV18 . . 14 TGTGCCAGCTCACCGGAGGGGCTCCACTCTGAAGCTTTCTTT CASSPEGLHSEAFF
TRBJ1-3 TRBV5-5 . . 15 TGTGCCAGCAGCCTCATCCCCCCGGCTGGAAACACCATATATTTT CASSLIPPAGNTIYF
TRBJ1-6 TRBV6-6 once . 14 TGTGCCAGCAGTTACTCAGGGAACCGGGAACCCCTCCACTTT CASSYSGNREPLHF
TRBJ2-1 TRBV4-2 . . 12 TGTGCCAGCAGCCAAGATAGCGACGAGCAGTTCTTC CASSQDSDEQFF
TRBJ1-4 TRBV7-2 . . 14 TGTGCCAGCAGCTTAGTATACAGCAATGAAAAACTGTTTTTT CASSLVYSNEKLFF
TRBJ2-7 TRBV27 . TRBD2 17 TGTGCCAGCAGTTCGGGACTAGCGGGAGGGCCGACCTACGAGCAGTACTTC CASSSGLAGGPTYEQYF
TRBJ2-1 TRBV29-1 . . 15 TGCAGCGTTGACTTCCGAAAGGAGGCCGGGCATGAGCAGTTCTTC CSVDFRKEAGHEQFF
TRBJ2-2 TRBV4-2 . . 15 TGTGCCAGCAGCCAAGGGTCTACGAACACCGGGGAGCTGTTTTTT CASSQGSTNTGELFF
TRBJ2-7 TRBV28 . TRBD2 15 TGTGCCAGCAGACCGGGGACTAGCGGGCGCTACGAGCAGTACTTC CASRPGTSGRYEQYF
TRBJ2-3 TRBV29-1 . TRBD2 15 TGCAGCACCAGGACTAGCGGGAGTAGGGCAGATACGCAGTATTTT CSTRTSGSRADTQYF
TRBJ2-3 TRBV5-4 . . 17 TGTGCCAGCAGCTTGGCCATCCGGGCTAGCGCCCGCTATACGCAGTATTTT CASSLAIRASARYTQYF
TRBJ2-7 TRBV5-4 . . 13 TGTGCCAGCAGTCCAGACTTCTCCTACGAGCAGTACTTC CASSPDFSYEQYF
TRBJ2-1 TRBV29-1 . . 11 TGCAGCGGAGACAGCTACAATGAGCAGTTCTTC CSGDSYNEQFF
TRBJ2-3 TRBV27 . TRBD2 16 TGTGCCAGCAGGGCGATAGCGGGAGGGCCGCGAGATACGCAGTATTTT CASRAIAGGPRDTQYF
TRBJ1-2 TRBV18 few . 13 TGTGCCAGCTCCGGCGACAGCTACTATGGCTACACCTTC CASSGDSYYGYTF
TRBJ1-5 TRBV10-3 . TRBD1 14 TGTGCCATCGGGTCGGACAGGGGGAATCAGCCCCAGCATTTT CAIGSDRGNQPQHF
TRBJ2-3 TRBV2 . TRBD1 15 TGTGCCAGCAGTGCGCGGACAGGGTCCACAGATACGCAGTATTTT CASSARTGSTDTQYF
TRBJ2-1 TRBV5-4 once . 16 TGTGCCAGCAGCTTGGGTGGGCTAGCAGTAAACAATGAGCAGTTCTTC CASSLGGLAVNNEQFF
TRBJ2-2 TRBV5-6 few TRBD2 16 TGTGCCAGCAGCTCGTGGGGAGGGGTGTCCACCGGGGAGCTGTTTTTT CASSSWGGVSTGELFF
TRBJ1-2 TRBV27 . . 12 TGTGCCAGCAGTTCCGGGTTCTATGGCTACACCTTC CASSSGFYGYTF
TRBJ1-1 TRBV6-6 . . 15 TGTGCCAGCAGACCCCCGGAGGGCATGGGGACTGAAGCTTTCTTT CASRPPEGMGTEAFF
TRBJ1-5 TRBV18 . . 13 TGTGCCAGCTCACCTACAGGGAGTCAGCCCCAGCATTTT CASSPTGSQPQHF
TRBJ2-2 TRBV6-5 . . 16 TGTGCCAGCAGTTATGAGGGCGGGGCGAACACCGGGGAGCTGTTTTTT CASSYEGGANTGELFF
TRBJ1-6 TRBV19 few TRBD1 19 TGTGCCAGTAGTAAATTGGGGACAGGGGCGCACTCCTATAATTCACCCCTCCACTTT CASSKLGTGAHSYNSPLHF
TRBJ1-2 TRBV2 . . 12 TGTGCCAGCAGTGGTGGAGAGGTTGGCTACACCTTC CASSGGEVGYTF
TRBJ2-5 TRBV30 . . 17 TGTGCCTGGAGTGTGATGGAGCGCCCTTTATCTCCAGAGACCCAGTACTTC CAWSVMERPLSPETQYF
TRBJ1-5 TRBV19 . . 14 TGTGCCAGTAGGTTAAAAGGGGGCAATCAGCCCCAGCATTTT CASRLKGGNQPQHF
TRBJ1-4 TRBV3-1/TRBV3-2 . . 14 TGTGCCAGCAGCCAAGTAGAGGGAGGTGAAAAACTGTTTTTT CASSQVEGGEKLFF
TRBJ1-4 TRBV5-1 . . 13 TGCGCCAGCAGCCCCGGGAATAATGAAAAACTGTTTTTT CASSPGNNEKLFF
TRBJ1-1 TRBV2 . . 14 TGTGCCAGCAGTGAAAGGGCAGGGCCCACTGAAGCTTTCTTT CASSERAGPTEAFF
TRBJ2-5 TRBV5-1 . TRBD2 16 TGCGCCAGCAGTTCGAAGACTAGCGGGAGAGTGGAGACCCAGTACTTC CASSSKTSGRVETQYF
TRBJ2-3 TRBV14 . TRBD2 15 TGTGCCAGCAGCCCCCTAACGGGCGGGGGGGATACGCAGTATTTT CASSPLTGGGDTQYF
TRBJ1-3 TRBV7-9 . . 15 TGTGCCAGCAGCTTAATGGAGAACTCTGGAAACACCATATATTTT CASSLMENSGNTIYF
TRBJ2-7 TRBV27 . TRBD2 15 TGTGCCAGCAGTTGGAGACTAGCGGGAGTAGATGAGCAGTACTTC CASSWRLAGVDEQYF
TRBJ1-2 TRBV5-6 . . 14 TGTGCCAGCAGCTTGGGACAGGCGGGCTATGGCTACACCTTC CASSLGQAGYGYTF
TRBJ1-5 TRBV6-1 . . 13 TGTGCCAGCAGTGATCTAGGCAATCAGCCCCAGCATTTT CASSDLGNQPQHF
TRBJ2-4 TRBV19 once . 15 TGTGCCAGTAGTAACCAACAGGGCTCCAAAAACATTCAGTACTTC CASSNQQGSKNIQYF
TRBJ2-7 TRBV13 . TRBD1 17 TGTGCCAGCAGCTTATCCGCGGGTAGGGGGCGATACTACGAGCAGTACTTC CASSLSAGRGRYYEQYF
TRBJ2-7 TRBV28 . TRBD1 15 TGTGCCAGCAGTTTTGAGGGACAGGGGGCCTACGAGCAGTACTTC CASSFEGQGAYEQYF
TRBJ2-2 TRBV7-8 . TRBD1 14 TGTGCCAGCAGCGACGGACAGGGGTTCGGGGAGCCGTTTTTT CASSDGQGFGEPFF
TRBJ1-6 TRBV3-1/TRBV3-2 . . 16 TGTGCCAGCAGCCAAGCGGGAGGGAGGGTTGATTCACCCCTCCACTTT CASSQAGGRVDSPLHF
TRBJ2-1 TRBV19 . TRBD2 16 TGTGCCAGTAGTATAGGGGGACTAGCGGGAGACCATGAGCAGTTCTTC CASSIGGLAGDHEQFF
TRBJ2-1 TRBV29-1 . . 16 TGCAGCGTTGGGAGGGAGATCACTAGCTCCTACAATGAGCAGTTCTTC CSVGREITSSYNEQFF
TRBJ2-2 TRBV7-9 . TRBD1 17 TGTGCCAGCAGCTTGGGTACAGGGGTTGATCGGCCCGGGGAGCTGTTTTTT CASSLGTGVDRPGELFF
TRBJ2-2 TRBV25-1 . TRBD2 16 TGTGCCAGCAGTGAATGGGGTAGCGGGGTGAAGGGGGAGCTGTTTTTT CASSEWGSGVKGELFF
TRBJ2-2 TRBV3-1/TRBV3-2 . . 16 TGTGCCAGCAGCCATGCACAGGGAGGGAGAACCGGGGAGCTGTTTTTT CASSHAQGGRTGELFF
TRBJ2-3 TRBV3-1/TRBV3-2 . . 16 TGTGCCAGCAGCCAAGATCGAGGCAGATACACAGATACGCAGTATTTT CASSQDRGRYTDTQYF
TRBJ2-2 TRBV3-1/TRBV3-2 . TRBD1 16 TGTGCCAGCAGACTAGACAGGGGAAGAGGCACCGGGGAGCTGTTTTTT CASRLDRGRGTGELFF
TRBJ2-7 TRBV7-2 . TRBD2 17 TGTGCCAGCAGCGGCGGGACTAGCGGATACCCTAGCTACGAGCAGTACTTC CASSGGTSGYPSYEQYF
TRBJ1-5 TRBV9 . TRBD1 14 TGTGCCAGCGGGGGACAGGGCAGCAATCAGCCCCAGCATTTT CASGGQGSNQPQHF
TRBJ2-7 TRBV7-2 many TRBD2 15 TGTGCCAGCAGCTTTAGCGGGGGGAGCTCCTACGAGCAGTACTTC CASSFSGGSSYEQYF
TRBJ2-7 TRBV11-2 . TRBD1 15 TGTGCCAGCAGCCCGCGAGCGCAACAGGGGTACGAGCAGTACTTC CASSPRAQQGYEQYF
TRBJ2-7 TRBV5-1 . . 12 TGCGCCAGCAGCTTGGAACGGGGCGAGCAGTACTTC CASSLERGEQYF
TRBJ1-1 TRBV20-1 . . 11 TGCAGTGCGCCAGACAGCTCTGAAGCTTTCTTT CSAPDSSEAFF
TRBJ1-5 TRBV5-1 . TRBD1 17 TGCGGCAGCCCCCTATTGTATCCGACAGGGAGCAATCAGCCCCAGCATTTT CGSPLLYPTGSNQPQHF
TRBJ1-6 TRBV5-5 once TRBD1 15 TGTGCCAGCAGCCACCGGGACAGGGGGCAATCACCCCTCCACTTT CASSHRDRGQSPLHF
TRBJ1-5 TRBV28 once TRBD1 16 TGTGCCAGCAGTTTATCCCCTCGGACAGGGAATCAGCCCCAGCATTTT CASSLSPRTGNQPQHF
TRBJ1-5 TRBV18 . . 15 TGTGCCAGCTCACGTGAGGCCTCGGGCAATCAGCCCCAGCATTTT CASSREASGNQPQHF